Presented here are 8 T cell receptor beta chains from one specimen sequenced in a study of radiotherapy plus CTLA-4 blockade in lung cancer. Clones were sequenced by immunoSEQ multiplex PCR, and TCRdb holds only the in-frame ones, with some missing. The data contain some 51,000 clones, 65% to 85% of them singletons. This material consisted of peripheral blood, taken from a patient treated with radiotherapy plus ipilimumab. These receptors came from a human donor with non-small cell lung cancer whose response to radiotherapy plus ipilimumab could not be evaluated.

Remarks on this clone: Relative to the germline gene, one junction end is altered; a read error may explain this. The CDR3 loop is CASSGIGSSGKIF. In nucleotides, the CDR3 is TGTGCCAGCAGCGGGATAGGGTCGAGCGGGAAGATCTTC. The rearrangement uses TRBV9 and TRBJ2-1; 7 nucleotides line up with TRBD2. The CDR3 loop spans 13 amino acids. The germline gives CDR1 SGDLS, CDR2 YYNGEE.

The chain employs TRBV5-1 and TRBJ2-7; TRBD2 matches 9 bases. Trimming cost V 4 bases and J 0 bases; bases outside gene matches: 5. Germline values: CDR1 SGHRS, CDR2 YFSETQ. This CDR3 contains 15 residues. The DNA for the CDR3 is TGCGCCAGCAGCACTATTAGCGGGAGCTCCTACGAGCAGTACTTC. Translating it yields CASSTISGSSYEQYF.

This clone was recorded a few times. The chain uses TRBV7-9 and TRBJ2-5, with TRBD1 as a possible D gene (5 bases). From germline, CDR1 is SEHNR and CDR2 FQNEAQ (reference sequence). The V end was cut by 1 base, the J end by 4 bases, with 7 bases between. CDR3 length equals 13 residues. The CDR3 spells CASSLGTLETQYF. The CDR3 DNA is TGTGCCAGCAGCTTAGGGACATTAGAGACCCAGTACTTC.

The rearrangement uses TRBV4-3 and TRBJ1-2; 12 bases agree with TRBD1. Germline V lookup: CDR1 LGHNA, CDR2 YSLEER. V shed 3 bases, J shed 6 bases, and the junction held 8 bases outside the gene matches. This CDR3 spans 16 amino acids. CDR3 protein: CASSQGQGARSDGYTF. The CDR3 DNA sequence: TGCGCCAGCAGCCAGGGACAGGGGGCGCGTAGCGATGGCTACACCTTC.

The chain links TRBV7-2 to TRBJ2-7; tentative D call: TRBD2 (6 bases). The V gene lost 5 bases and the J gene lost 7 bases, with 21 bases spanning the gap. Germline-derived CDR1 and CDR2 are SGHTA and FQGNSA. The CDR3 contains 15 residues. CDR3 in amino acids: CASSALRAGRGEQYF. Written as DNA, the CDR3 is TGTGCCAGCAGCGCCCTTAGAGCGGGCCGGGGGGAGCAGTACTTC.

J is TRBJ2-7 and V is TRBV5-6, with D possibly being TRBD1 (5 bases). V lost 4 bases and J 1 base, leaving 15 bases between the germline ends. CDR3 size: 15 residues. Germline V gene sequence: CDR1 SGHDT, CDR2 YYEEEE. CDR3 residues: CASSPRWGSSYEQYF. CDR3 coding DNA: TGTGCCAGCAGCCCCCGCTGGGGCAGTTCCTACGAGCAGTACTTC.

The chain uses TRBV5-4 and TRBJ2-1; tentatively, D is TRBD2 (6 bases). The V gene lost 0 bases and the J gene lost 5 bases, with 9 bases spanning the gap. Germline-derived CDR1 and CDR2 are SGHNT and YYREEE (reference sequence). The CDR3 is 14 amino acids. In nucleotides, the CDR3 is TGTGCCAGCAGCTTGGAACTAGCAGACAATGAGCAGTTCTTC. Its protein is CASSLELADNEQFF.

The chain couples TRBV5-1 to TRBJ1-2, with a weak D call TRBD1 (6 bases). V gave up 0 bases and J gave up 5 bases, with 17 bases separating them. Germline-derived CDR1 and CDR2 are SGHRS and YFSETQ. The CDR3 runs to 16 residues. Here the CDR3 reads CASSLAWGGLNYGYTF. The DNA of the CDR3 is TGCGCCAGCAGCTTGGCCTGGGGGGGGCTGAATTATGGCTACACCTTC.